This is a list of T cell receptor beta chains from one sample in a study of cytomegalovirus exposure and HLA in healthy donors. The method was immunoSEQ multiplex PCR; TCRdb's version includes in-frame clones alone and lacks a portion of them. The sample records approximately 80,000 clones, roughly two thirds being singletons. Sequences were obtained from PBMCs. The source is a woman in her 40s in good health and CMV-seropositive. Both conserved end residues are part of each CDR3. The D gene is left open where the match is weak. Not every row has a clone size; where given, it reads once, few, many or a size class.

D gene	V gene	clone size	J gene	CDR3 protein	CDR3 DNA
TRBD2	TRBV7-2	.	TRBJ2-7	CASSPRVAGDRGYEQYF	TGTGCCAGCAGCCCTAGAGTAGCGGGAGACCGCGGCTACGAGCAGTACTTC
TRBD1	TRBV18	few	TRBJ1-2	CASSWGQGAYTF	TGTGCCAGCTCTTGGGGACAGGGGGCCTACACCTTC
.	TRBV6-4	.	TRBJ2-3	CASSDGDNSDTQYF	TGTGCCAGCAGTGACGGTGACAATTCGGATACGCAGTATTTT
TRBD1	TRBV6-1	few	TRBJ1-1	CASRGTGGSATEAFF	TGTGCCAGCAGGGGGACAGGGGGCTCGGCCACTGAAGCTTTCTTT
.	TRBV7-2	.	TRBJ1-2	CASSPGRGDYGYTF	TGTGCCAGCAGCCCCGGGCGGGGGGACTATGGCTACACCTTC
TRBD1	TRBV9	.	TRBJ1-4	CASSVGGAGGVNEKLFF	TGTGCCAGCAGCGTAGGAGGGGCAGGGGGAGTTAATGAAAAACTGTTTTTT
.	TRBV7-8	once	TRBJ1-5	CATREGPYSNQPQHF	TGTGCCACCCGGGAGGGCCCTTATAGCAATCAGCCCCAGCATTTT
.	TRBV6-5	.	TRBJ2-5	CASRAHLVETQYF	TGTGCCAGCAGGGCACACCTGGTGGAGACCCAGTACTTC
.	TRBV7-9	few	TRBJ1-1	CAGLGQNDEAFF	TGTGCCGGCCTTGGGCAGAATGATGAAGCTTTCTTT
.	TRBV9	.	TRBJ2-5	CASSVEGSGWETQYF	TGTGCCAGCAGCGTAGAGGGTAGCGGTTGGGAGACCCAGTACTTC
.	TRBV6-5	.	TRBJ1-6	CASREQVPGYSPLHF	TGTGCCAGCAGAGAACAGGTGCCAGGTTACTCACCCCTCCACTTT
.	TRBV19	once	TRBJ1-5	CASSIFADSNQPQHF	TGTGCCAGTAGTATTTTTGCGGATAGCAATCAGCCCCAGCATTTT
TRBD2	TRBV9	.	TRBJ2-1	CASSRRSGIVDNEQFF	TGTGCCAGCAGCAGACGAAGCGGGATAGTCGACAATGAGCAGTTCTTC
TRBD1	TRBV5-1	.	TRBJ1-2	CASSLEGTVGYGYTF	TGCGCCAGCAGCTTGGAAGGGACAGTAGGCTATGGCTACACCTTC
TRBD1	TRBV29-1	once	TRBJ1-1	CSVTWTGANTEAFF	TGCAGCGTCACCTGGACAGGCGCGAACACTGAAGCTTTCTTT
TRBD1	TRBV7-9	few	TRBJ1-6	CASSLGQGFYNSPLHF	TGTGCCAGCAGCCTAGGACAGGGATTCTATAATTCACCCCTCCACTTT
TRBD1	TRBV7-2	.	TRBJ1-5	CASSRRGQGASNQPQHF	TGTGCCAGCAGCCGCCGGGGTCAGGGGGCGAGCAATCAGCCCCAGCATTTT